This T cell receptor (beta chain) was captured by sequencing in a study of monozygotic twins with inflammatory bowel disease. Each CDR3 protein gets one entry in TCRdb, which reprocessed the 5' RACE reads and gives no DNA. The sample shows some 99,000 distinct CDR3 sequences, and around 11% sits with its ten largest clones. The CDR3 has 14 residues. Germline assignment: CDR1 DFQATT and CDR2 SNEGSKA (reference sequence). The genes are TRBV20-1 and TRBJ1-4; TCRdb selects TRBD1, and the lack of DNA leaves this call unchecked. The receptor comes from a human donor with ulcerative colitis or Crohn's disease, or a healthy co-twin of an affected twin (not recorded which). Sequencing used blood. The CDR3: CSARDRGGSEKLFF.